The sequence of this T cell receptor (beta chain) was determined in a study of cytomegalovirus exposure and HLA in healthy donors. The PCR employed 60 Vbeta primers together with 13 Jbeta primers. Profiling relied on immunoSEQ multiplex PCR, and the TCRdb table lists in-frame clones only, not all of them. The repertoire holds around 200,000 clones, with around 83% as singletons. The CDR3 covers 13 residues. V was pared by 0 bases and J by 2 bases, with 5 bases between. The germline gives CDR1 SGHRS, CDR2 YFSETQ. The rearrangement links TRBV5-1 to TRBJ2-5; tentative D call: TRBD2 (5 bases). The sample taken for sequencing was PBMCs. This receptor was identified in a man aged 45-60 years in good health and CMV-seronegative. The CDR3 bases are TGCGCCAGCAGCTTGGGACTACAAGAGACCCAGTACTTC. This sequence encodes CASSLGLQETQYF. Full variable domain (missing parts from reference TRBV5-1 and TRBJ2-5): KAGVTQTPRYLIKTRGQQVTLSCSPISGHRSVSWYQQTPGQGLQFLFEYFSETQRNKGNFPGRFSGRQFSNSRSEMNVSTLELGDSALYLCASSLGLQETQYFGPGTRLLVL.